Sequencing of this TCR beta chain was carried out in a study of blood T cell repertoires in COVID-19. Method: immunoSEQ multiplex PCR; TCRdb's copy keeps in-frame clones and lacks some. The repertoire holds 200,000 to 300,000 clones, with 84% as singletons. V lost 5 bases, J lost 2 bases, and 8 bases stayed unmatched. The length of the CDR3 is 17 residues. Per the germline V gene, CDR1 is SGHTA and CDR2 is FQGNSA. The chain links TRBV7-2 to TRBJ2-7; 14 bases fit TRBD2. Sequenced: peripheral blood. The source of this sequence is a human donor in a cohort sampled during active COVID-19. The CDR3 DNA follows: TGTGCCAGCAGCCAGACTAGCGGGGGGGGTTCCCCCTACGAGCAGTACTTC. As protein: CASSQTSGGGSPYEQYF.